Given below is one TCR beta chain in context. The data are from a study of sequential checkpoint blockade in melanoma. The sample's treatment: randomized to nivolumab then ipilimumab (arm A) or the reverse (arm B). Sorted cells were live CD3+CD8+, lacking CD19 and CD56, from PBMCs. CDR3 length: 16 amino acids. Germline V gene lookup returns CDR1 LGHNA and CDR2 YSLEER. V was clipped by 2 bases and J by 1 base, with 14 bases between them. TCRdb keeps only in-frame clones here, not all; method: immunoSEQ multiplex PCR. Of some 32,000 clones listed, approximately 82% were seen once; the top ten hold about 18%.

The chain uses TRBV4-3 and TRBJ2-5; perhaps TRBD1 as D (5 bases). The sequencing here drew on CD8+ T cells sorted from blood (inferred from file names), taken from a patient given nivolumab and ipilimumab in sequence. The source is a human donor with melanoma. CDR3 sequence (DNA): TGCGCCAGCAGCCAATTAATTGACAGCGCCCAAGAGACCCAGTACTTC. Its translation: CASSQLIDSAQETQYF.